This TCR beta chain was found in a study of identical twins. Template switching (which added a universal primer site) was used, and cDNA carried unique molecular identifiers. TCRdb used MiXCR to reprocess the 5' RACE reads, holding one entry per CDR3 protein. Here the sample spans over 600,000 distinct CDR3 sequences, approximately 22% being singletons. CDR3 length equals 15 residues. CDR1 is SGHRS and CDR2 is YFSETQ in the germline V gene. The V and J ends lost 0 bases and 2 bases, in that order; junction bases with no gene match: 5. These same records also appear under a second study, on T cells expressing NK-cell markers. This second study says: Dominance of the CD3+CD56-NKG2C+ fraction by these clonotypes also held in a few donors.

This chain uses TRBV5-1 with TRBJ2-7; 7 nucleotides agree with TRBD2. The clonotype comes from a woman aged 18-35 years in good health. The source material was PBMCs. The CDR3 DNA reads as TGCGCCAGCAGCTTGGCGGCTAGCGGACCCTACGAGCAGTACTTC. It is translated as CASSLAASGPYEQYF. Looking up the rest from reference TRBV5-1 and TRBJ2-7 gives the full variable domain: KAGVTQTPRYLIKTRGQQVTLSCSPISGHRSVSWYQQTPGQGLQFLFEYFSETQRNKGNFPGRFSGRQFSNSRSEMNVSTLELGDSALYLCASSLAASGPYEQYFGPGTRLTVT.